What follows is one TCR beta chain and its context. Its antigen is still unknown. For the second PCR, which ran for about 7 to 12 cycles, a sample-barcoded 5' primer and a J-beta primer mix were used. CDR3-containing paired-end reads numbered at least 2.5 million in each sample. TCRdb independently ran MiXCR on the 5' RACE reads; one entry per CDR3 protein. Among over a million distinct CDR3 sequences listed, approximately 43% were seen once. This sample was included in a study of blood T cells in healthy people across ages. The study's findings and limits: Older age went with lower TCR beta diversity per million T cells, in a roughly linear way. Observed TCR beta diversity showed a strong correlation with the percentage of naive T cells as measured by flow cytometry.

There were healthy Caucasian individuals from Russia, aged about 6 to 95, serving as donors. The CDR3 is made up of 16 amino acids. The V gene's germline CDR1 is MNHEY and CDR2 SVGAGI. Trimming took 0 bases from V and 7 from J, leaving 15 bases between them. This sequence joins TRBV6-5 and TRBJ1-4; D unclear. The source is a woman aged 18 to 35 in good health. Input material: blood. In nucleotides, the CDR3 is TGTGCCAGCAGTTACTCGGGCGGGAGTGAGGGTGAAAAACTGTTTTTT. Translation gives CASSYSGGSEGEKLFF.